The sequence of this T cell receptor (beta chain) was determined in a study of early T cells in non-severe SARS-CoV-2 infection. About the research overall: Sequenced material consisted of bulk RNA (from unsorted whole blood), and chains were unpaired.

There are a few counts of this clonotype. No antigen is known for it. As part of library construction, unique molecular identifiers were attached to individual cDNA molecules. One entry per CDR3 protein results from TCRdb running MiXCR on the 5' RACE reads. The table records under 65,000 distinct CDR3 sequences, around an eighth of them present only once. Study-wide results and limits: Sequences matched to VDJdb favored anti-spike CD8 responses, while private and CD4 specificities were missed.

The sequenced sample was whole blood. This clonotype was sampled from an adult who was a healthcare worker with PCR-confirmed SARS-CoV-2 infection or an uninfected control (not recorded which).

This chain's CDR3 is CASWAGVGTVMDTIYF. The CDR3 nucleotides read TGTGCCAGCTGGGCGGGAGTTGGGACAGTCATGGACACCATATATTTT. V is TRBV6-6 and J is TRBJ1-3, with TRBD1 matching 7 bases. Germline V gene sequence: CDR1 MNHNY, CDR2 SVGAGI (reference sequence). J gave up 8 bases and V 8 bases, and 18 bases lay outside the gene matches. The CDR3 is 16 amino acids.